The next 22 T cell receptor beta chains were all read from a single sample in a study of T cells in Graves' hyperthyroidism and ophthalmopathy. Authors of the study amplified TCR beta CDR3 regions from RNA transcripts. With the HTBI primer set, the TCR CDR3 went through a first round of RT-PCR. TCRdb re-derived calls from the multiplex PCR reads in MiXCR, one entry per CDR3 protein. This table has nearly 600,000 distinct CDR3 sequences, over 12% appearing once. What was sequenced was blood. The source of these receptors is a woman in her late teens or twenties with Graves' ophthalmopathy.

This clonotype has more than one count but fewer than ten. The chain employs TRBV3-1 and TRBJ2-1, with D perhaps being TRBD1 or TRBD2 (5 bases each). Trimming removed 2 bases from V and 2 bases from J, with 13 bases in between. Germline V lookup: CDR1 LGHDT, CDR2 YNNKEL (reference sequence). The CDR3 is 16 amino acids. CDR3 sequence: CASSQQGGSPYNEQFF. CDR3 nucleotide sequence: TGTGCCAGCAGCCAACAGGGTGGGAGCCCCTACAATGAGCAGTTCTTC.

This clonotype was recorded at least ten times. The rearrangement uses TRBV9 and TRBJ2-7; D unresolved. The CDR3 is made up of 13 amino acids. The V end lost 0 bases, the J end lost 2 bases, and 6 bases lay between the germline ends. The V gene's germline CDR1 is SGDLS and CDR2 YYNGEE. The CDR3: CASSVDIAYEQYF. The CDR3 coding sequence is TGTGCCAGCAGCGTAGACATAGCCTACGAGCAGTACTTC.

There are many counts of this clonotype. The CDR3 DNA is TGTGCCAGCAGTGAAAAAGGGCTGTCCTATGGCTACACCTTC. This sequence encodes CASSEKGLSYGYTF. V usage is TRBV6-1 and J usage is TRBJ1-2, with no clear D. The germline gives CDR1 MNHNS, CDR2 SASEGT. This CDR3 comprises 14 residues. Trimming left V 2 bases short and J 4 bases short, with 11 bases between.

Many counts were recorded for this clonotype. V is TRBV28 and J is TRBJ2-2, with 7 bases identical to TRBD1. J gave up 2 bases and V 7 bases, and 4 bases lay outside the gene matches. The CDR3 is made up of 14 amino acids. The germline V gene has CDR1 MDHEN and CDR2 SYDVKM. CDR3 in amino acids: CASITGANTGELFF. CDR3 bases: TGTGCCAGCATTACAGGGGCCAACACCGGGGAGCTGTTTTTT.

This clonotype was recorded many times. The chain links TRBV7-9 to TRBJ1-2, with a possible D match to TRBD1 (6 bases). This CDR3 has 12 residues. Trimming removed 3 bases at V and 5 bases at J, with 7 bases between. Germline V gene sequence: CDR1 SEHNR, CDR2 FQNEAQ (reference sequence). Here the CDR3 DNA reads TGTGCCAGCAGCTTGGACAGATATGGCTACACCTTC. Protein: CASSLDRYGYTF. Together with reference TRBV7-9 and TRBJ1-2, the CDR3 gives the full variable domain: DTGVSQNPRHKITKRGQNVTFRCDPISEHNRLYWYRQTLGQGPEFLTYFQNEAQLEKSRLLSDRFSAERPKGSFSTLEIQRTEQGDSAMYLCASSLDRYGYTFGSGTRLTVV.

At least ten counts were recorded for this clonotype. The chain combines TRBV12-3 or TRBV12-4 with TRBJ2-1; weak D call: TRBD2 (6 bases). V was clipped by 3 bases and J by 0 bases, with 9 bases between them. CDR3 length: 15 amino acids. The DNA of the CDR3 is TGTGCCAGCAGTTTCTTCGGGAGCTCCTACAATGAGCAGTTCTTC. It codes for CASSFFGSSYNEQFF.

Ten or more counts support this clonotype. The chain combines TRBV2 with TRBJ1-2; TRBD1 matches at 8 bases. In germline, CDR1 is SNHLY, CDR2 FYNNEI. The CDR3 runs to 17 residues. V shed 4 bases and J 4 bases; nucleotides not matched to a gene: 14. The CDR3 region is CASSGLTGVGLVYGYTF. In DNA form, the CDR3 reads TGTGCCAGCAGTGGTTTGACAGGGGTCGGGCTCGTCTATGGCTACACCTTC.

The rearrangement joins TRBV7-9 to TRBJ2-1; D is ambiguous. The CDR3 runs to 11 residues. Germline V CDR1 and CDR2: SEHNR, FQNEAQ (reference sequence). V was clipped by 6 bases and J by 12 bases, with 12 bases between them. The CDR3 sequence: CASRYDSLQFF. In nucleotides, the CDR3 is TGTGCCAGCAGATACGACTCGTTGCAGTTCTTC.

This clonotype was counted at least ten times. V usage is TRBV30 and J usage is TRBJ2-1; D tentatively fits TRBD1 or TRBD2 (5 bases each). V was cut by 8 bases and J by 7 bases, with 18 bases left in between. The germline V gene has CDR1 GTSNPN and CDR2 SVGIG (reference sequence). The CDR3 consists of 13 residues. As DNA, the CDR3 is TGTGCCGGAGGCGCCGGGTGGGGGAATGAGCAGTTCTTC. As protein: CAGGAGWGNEQFF.

This clonotype has more than one count but fewer than ten. Because the CDR3's place on the DNA is in doubt, the DNA is left out and the CDR3 is given as listed by TCRdb. The chain recombines TRBV7-2 with TRBJ2-3; the D call in the table, TRBD2, was not verified against the DNA. Inclusive of both ends, the CDR3 amounts to 17 amino acids. Germline V gives CDR1 SGHTA, CDR2 FQGNSA. CDR3 residues: CASSLVAGGSSPDTRYF.

This clonotype came up many times. The chain has TRBV2 and TRBJ2-1; TRBD2 agrees at 9 bases. The length of the CDR3 is 15 residues. Germline lookup yields CDR1 SNHLY and CDR2 FYNNEI. Trimming cost V 6 bases and J 6 bases; bases outside gene matches: 9. The DNA of the CDR3 is TGTGCCAGCAGGAAGGGGCGGGAGGGCCTCAATGAGCAGTTCTTC. Protein: CASRKGREGLNEQFF.

This clonotype was found many times. The CDR3 sequence is CSAREIGDGYTF. The CDR3 DNA follows: TGCAGTGCTAGAGAAATAGGAGATGGCTACACCTTC. This rearrangement joins TRBV20-1 to TRBJ1-2, with D hard to call. Trimming shortened V by 0 bases and J by 6 bases, and 8 bases separated the two germline ends. CDR3 length: 12 residues. Germline assignment: CDR1 DFQATT and CDR2 SNEGSKA (reference sequence).

The chain employs TRBV20-1 and TRBJ1-2; unclear D gene. The CDR3 runs to 13 residues. With 2 bases removed from V and 5 bases from J, the gap between germline ends came to 12 bases. Germline CDR1 reads DFQATT; CDR2 reads SNEGSKA (reference sequence). The CDR3 loop is CSARQDGLYGYTF. The CDR3, as DNA: TGCAGTGCTAGACAGGATGGACTATATGGCTACACCTTC.

This clonotype has ten or more counts. The chain has TRBV27 and TRBJ1-1; a possible D gene is TRBD1 (5 bases). CDR1 is MNHEY, CDR2 SMNVEV, per germline (reference sequence). V lost 3 bases and J 4 bases, leaving 9 bases between the germline ends. This CDR3 comprises 13 residues. CDR3 amino acids: CASSFRGSTEAFF. CDR3 bases: TGTGCCAGCAGTTTTAGGGGTAGCACTGAAGCTTTCTTT.

This clonotype was detected ten times or more. This chain joins TRBV27 and TRBJ2-7; TRBD2 matches 10 bases. The germline CDR1 and CDR2 sequences are MNHEY and SMNVEV (reference sequence). The junction had 2 bases not matched to a gene; V was cut back by 2 bases and J by 4 bases. This CDR3 spans 14 amino acids. The CDR3 nucleotides read TGTGCCAGCAGTTTAGGACTAGCGGAGTACGAGCAGTACTTC. This translates into CASSLGLAEYEQYF.

The table lists this clonotype with many counts. The chain is built from TRBV2 and TRBJ2-3, with D unresolved. This CDR3 comprises 15 residues. The V end was cut by 6 bases, the J end by 0 bases, with 13 bases between. The germline V gene encodes CDR1 SNHLY and CDR2 FYNNEI. CDR3 coding DNA: TGTGCCAGCAGGACCAAAGCCAGGAGCACAGATACGCAGTATTTT. This gives the protein CASRTKARSTDTQYF.

The rearrangement links TRBV24-1 to TRBJ2-5; 7 bases agree with TRBD1. Germline loops: CDR1 KGHDR, CDR2 SFDVKD. The J segment lost 0 bases and the V segment lost 0 bases, leaving 0 bases of the junction unmatched. The CDR3 totals 15 residues. The CDR3 loop reads CATSDLTGDQETQYF. CDR3 nucleotides: TGTGCCACCAGTGATTTGACAGGGGACCAAGAGACCCAGTACTTC.

This clonotype was detected only a few times. The rearrangement links TRBV28 to TRBJ2-3, with D possibly being TRBD2 (5 bases). The CDR3 totals 15 residues. The ends were cut back, 11 bases at V and 8 bases at J, with 26 bases in the middle. Germline CDR1 and CDR2: MDHEN and SYDVKM. CDR3 amino acids: CAHRSAGRGGGTQYF. The CDR3 DNA sequence: TGTGCCCATAGATCCGCTGGGCGAGGCGGAGGTACGCAGTATTTT. Full variable domain (outside the CDR3, taken from reference TRBV28 and TRBJ2-3): DVKVTQSSRYLVKRTGEKVFLECVQDMDHENMFWYRQDPGLGLRLIYFSYDVKMKEKGDIPEGYSVSREKKERFSLILESASTNQTSMYLCAHRSAGRGGGTQYFGPGTRLTVL.

This clonotype was observed at least ten times. The CDR3 here is CASSLREPDTQYF. Here the CDR3 DNA reads TGTGCCAGCAGTTTAAGGGAGCCAGATACGCAGTATTTT. The V call is TRBV12-3 or TRBV12-4, the J call TRBJ2-3; maybe TRBD2 (5 bases). The CDR3 contains 13 residues. V gave up 2 bases and J gave up 4 bases, with 7 bases separating them.

With respect to this clonotype: Being one base from a much bigger clone, this may be a read error. The V and J genes are TRBV6-9 and TRBJ2-7, with D perhaps TRBD2 (6 bases). The CDR3 sequence is 14 residues long. CDR1 MNHGY and CDR2 SVAAGI come from the germline V gene. The ends were cut back, 8 bases at V and 0 bases at J, with 14 bases in the middle. In nucleotides, the CDR3 is TGTGCCAGCGGTTCCGGACTACCCTCCTACGAGCAGTACTTC. Its translation is CASGSGLPSYEQYF.

This clonotype was detected many times. CDR3 DNA: TGTGCCAGTAGCTCACTAGCGGGCCCTTGGGATGAGCAGTTCTTC. It yields the protein CASSSLAGPWDEQFF. The V and J genes are TRBV19 and TRBJ2-1; 9 bases agree with TRBD2. Trimming removed 6 bases from V and 8 bases from J; junction bases left unmatched: 11. The CDR3 is made up of 15 amino acids. Germline V gene sequence: CDR1 LNHDA, CDR2 SQIVND (reference sequence). Using reference TRBV19 and TRBJ2-1 for the parts outside the CDR3, the full variable domain is DGGITQSPKYLFRKEGQNVTLSCEQNLNHDAMYWYRQDPGQGLRLIYYSQIVNDFQKGDIAEGYSVSREKKESFPLTVTSAQKNPTAFYLCASSSLAGPWDEQFFGPGTRLTVL.

Many counts were recorded for this clonotype. The rearrangement joins TRBV28 to TRBJ2-3; 11 bases match TRBD1. This CDR3 is 18 amino acids long. Germline values: CDR1 MDHEN, CDR2 SYDVKM. The ends lost 6 bases at V and 0 bases at J; junction bases unmatched: 11. The CDR3 region is CASSLPPDRGLSTDTQYF. For the CDR3, the DNA is TGTGCCAGCAGCCTACCTCCGGACAGGGGGCTTAGCACAGATACGCAGTATTTT.